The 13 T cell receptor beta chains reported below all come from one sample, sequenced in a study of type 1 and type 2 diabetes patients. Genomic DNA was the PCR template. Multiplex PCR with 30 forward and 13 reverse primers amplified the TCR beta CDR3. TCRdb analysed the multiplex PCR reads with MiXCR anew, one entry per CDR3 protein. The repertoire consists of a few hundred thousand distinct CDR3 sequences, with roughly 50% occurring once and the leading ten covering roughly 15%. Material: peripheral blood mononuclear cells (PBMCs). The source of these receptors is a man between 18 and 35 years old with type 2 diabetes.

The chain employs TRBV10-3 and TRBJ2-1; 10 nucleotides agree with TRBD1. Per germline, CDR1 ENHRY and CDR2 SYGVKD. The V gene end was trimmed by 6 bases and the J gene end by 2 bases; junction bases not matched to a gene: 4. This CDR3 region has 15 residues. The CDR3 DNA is TGTGCCATCAGCGCCGGACAGGGGGCCTACAATGAGCAGTTCTTC. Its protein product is CAISAGQGAYNEQFF.

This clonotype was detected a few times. The CDR3 loop is CASSPSARGGKSYNEQFF. The CDR3 nucleotides read TGTGCCAGCAGTCCTAGTGCAAGGGGAGGTAAATCCTACAATGAGCAGTTCTTC. The chain joins TRBV7-8 to TRBJ2-1; TRBD2 might be the D (6 bases). This CDR3 has 18 residues. Per the germline V gene, CDR1 is SGHVS and CDR2 is FQNEAQ. V lost 6 bases to trimming and J lost 1 base, with 22 bases between them.

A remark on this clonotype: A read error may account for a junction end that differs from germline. CDR3 in amino acids: CASSYLGGRSYEHF. DNA of the CDR3: TGTGCCAGCAGTTATCTCGGGGGTAGGTCCTACGAGCACTTC. The chain recombines TRBV6-6 with TRBJ2-7; TRBD2 is a possible D gene (6 bases). Germline CDR1 reads MNHNY; CDR2 reads SVGAGI (reference sequence). The CDR3 sequence is 14 residues long.

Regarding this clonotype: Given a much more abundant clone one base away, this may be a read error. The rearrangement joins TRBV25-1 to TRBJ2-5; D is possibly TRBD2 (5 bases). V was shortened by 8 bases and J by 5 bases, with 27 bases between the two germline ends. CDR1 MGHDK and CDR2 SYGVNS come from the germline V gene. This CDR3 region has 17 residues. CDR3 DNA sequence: TGTGCCAGCCAACCCGGGAACCACTCACCCCTCCGGGAGACCCAGTACTTC. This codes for CASQPGNHSPLRETQYF.

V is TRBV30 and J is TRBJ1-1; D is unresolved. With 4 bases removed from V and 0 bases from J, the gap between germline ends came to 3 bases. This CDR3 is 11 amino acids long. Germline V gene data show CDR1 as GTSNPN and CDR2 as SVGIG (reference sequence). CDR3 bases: TGTGCCTGGACTCTGAACACTGAAGCTTTCTTT. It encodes CAWTLNTEAFF. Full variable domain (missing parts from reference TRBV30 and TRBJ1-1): SQTIHQWPATLVQPVGSPLSLECTVEGTSNPNLYWYRQAAGRGLQLLFYSVGIGQISSEVPQNLSASRPQDRQFILSSKKLLLSDSGFYLCAWTLNTEAFFGQGTRLTVV.

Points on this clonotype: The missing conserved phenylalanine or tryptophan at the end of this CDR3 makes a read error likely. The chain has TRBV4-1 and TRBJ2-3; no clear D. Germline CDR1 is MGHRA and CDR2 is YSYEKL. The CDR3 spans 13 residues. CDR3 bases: TGCGCCAGCAGCCGCCTTGGCACGGATACGCAGTATTTA. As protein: CASSRLGTDTQYL.

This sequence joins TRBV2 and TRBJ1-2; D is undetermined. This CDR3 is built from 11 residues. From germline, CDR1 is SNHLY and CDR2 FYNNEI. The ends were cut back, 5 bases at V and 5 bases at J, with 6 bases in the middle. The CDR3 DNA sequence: TGTGCCAGCAGTCAGAGATATGGCTACACCTTC. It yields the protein CASSQRYGYTF.

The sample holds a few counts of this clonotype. CDR3 amino acids: CASGTGSNQPQHF. CDR3 nucleotide sequence: TGTGCCAGCGGTACAGGGTCCAATCAGCCCCAGCATTTT. This chain uses TRBV27 with TRBJ1-5, with a possible D match to TRBD1 (6 bases). V lost 8 bases and J 3 bases, leaving 11 bases between the germline ends. The CDR3 length is 13 residues. Per germline, CDR1 MNHEY and CDR2 SMNVEV (reference sequence).

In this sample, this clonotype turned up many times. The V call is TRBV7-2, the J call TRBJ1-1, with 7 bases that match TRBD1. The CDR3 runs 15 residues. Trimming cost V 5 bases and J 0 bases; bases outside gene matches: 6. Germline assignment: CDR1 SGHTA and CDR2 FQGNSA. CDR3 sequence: CASSLRGQVNTEAFF. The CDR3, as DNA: TGTGCCAGCAGCCTCAGAGGACAGGTGAACACTGAAGCTTTCTTT.

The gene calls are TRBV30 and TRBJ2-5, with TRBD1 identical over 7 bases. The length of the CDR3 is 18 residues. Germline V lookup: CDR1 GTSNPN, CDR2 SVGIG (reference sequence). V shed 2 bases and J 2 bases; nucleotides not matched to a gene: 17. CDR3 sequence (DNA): TGTGCCTGGAGTCTTCGACAGGGATGGAGAAGGTCACAAGAGACCCAGTACTTC. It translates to CAWSLRQGWRRSQETQYF.

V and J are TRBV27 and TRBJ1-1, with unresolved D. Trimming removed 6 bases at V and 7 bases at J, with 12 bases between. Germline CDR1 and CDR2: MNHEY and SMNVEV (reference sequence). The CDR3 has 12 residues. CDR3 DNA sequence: TGTGCCAGCAGCGTAGTAGACGGTGAAGCTTTCTTT. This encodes CASSVVDGEAFF.

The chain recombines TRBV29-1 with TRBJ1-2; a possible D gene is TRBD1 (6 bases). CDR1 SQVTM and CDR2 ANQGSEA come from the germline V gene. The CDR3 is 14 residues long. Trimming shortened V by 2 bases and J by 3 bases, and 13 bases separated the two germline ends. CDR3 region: CSVERQEFHYGYTF. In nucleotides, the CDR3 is TGCAGCGTTGAAAGACAGGAATTTCACTATGGCTACACCTTC.

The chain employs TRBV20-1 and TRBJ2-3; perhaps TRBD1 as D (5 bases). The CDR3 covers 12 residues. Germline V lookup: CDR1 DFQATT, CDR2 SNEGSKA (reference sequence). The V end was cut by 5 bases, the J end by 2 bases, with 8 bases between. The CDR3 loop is CSAPDNTDTQYF. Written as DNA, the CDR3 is TGCAGTGCTCCGGACAACACAGATACGCAGTATTTT.